This T cell receptor (beta chain) was sequenced in a study of shared clonotypes between healthy human individuals. Study context: The cohort had a couple of women and three men, ages 18 to 49. Findings and limits, study-wide: The diversity represented, both genetic and in exposure history, was limited by few donors.

Note on this clone: The antigen is not known.

The V gene's germline CDR1 is MNHEY and CDR2 SMNVEV (reference sequence). The CDR3 contains 17 residues. V lost 2 bases to trimming and J lost 0 bases, with 11 bases between them. Produced via immunoSEQ multiplex PCR; TCRdb's table is partial and in-frame only. Among about 510,000 clones listed, 79% were seen once. There were only Caucasian adults among the donors, and all lived in Nashville, Tennessee. The receptor comes from a woman aged 40 to 50 in good health. Some clones in this sample may be carry-over from other donors' samples. The chain recombines TRBV27 with TRBJ2-6, with a possible D match to TRBD1 (6 bases). The sample comprised PBMCs. The CDR3 nucleotides are TGTGCCAGCAGTTTAATGGGGGCCCACTCTGGGGCCAACGTCCTGACTTTC. Its translation is CASSLMGAHSGANVLTF. The full variable domain, in which reference TRBV27 and TRBJ2-6 provide the parts outside the CDR3, is EAQVTQNPRYLITVTGKKLTVTCSQNMNHEYMSWYRQDPGLGLRQIYYSMNVEVTDKGDVPEGYKVSRKEKRNFPLILESPSPNQTSLYFCASSLMGAHSGANVLTFGAGSRLTVL.